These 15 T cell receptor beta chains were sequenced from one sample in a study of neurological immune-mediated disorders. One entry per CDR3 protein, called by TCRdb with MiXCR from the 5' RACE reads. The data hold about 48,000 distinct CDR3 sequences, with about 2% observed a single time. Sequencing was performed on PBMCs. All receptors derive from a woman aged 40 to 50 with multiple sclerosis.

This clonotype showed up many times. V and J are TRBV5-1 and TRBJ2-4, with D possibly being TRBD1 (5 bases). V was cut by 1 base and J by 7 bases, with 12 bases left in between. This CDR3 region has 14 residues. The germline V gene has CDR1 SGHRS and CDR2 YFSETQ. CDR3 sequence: CASSLWGPGNIQYF. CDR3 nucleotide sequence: TGCGCCAGCAGCTTGTGGGGCCCCGGGAACATTCAGTACTTC.

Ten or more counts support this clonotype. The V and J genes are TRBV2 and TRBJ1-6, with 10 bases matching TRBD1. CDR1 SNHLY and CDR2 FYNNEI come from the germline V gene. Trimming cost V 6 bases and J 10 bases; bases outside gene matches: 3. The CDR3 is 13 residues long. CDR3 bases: TGTGCCAGCAGGGACAGGGGGGAGTCACCCCTCCACTTT. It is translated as CASRDRGESPLHF.

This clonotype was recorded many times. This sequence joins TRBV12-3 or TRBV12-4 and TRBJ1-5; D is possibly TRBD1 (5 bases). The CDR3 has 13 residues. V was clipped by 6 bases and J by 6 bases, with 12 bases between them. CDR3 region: CASSIQGFQPQHF. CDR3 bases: TGTGCCAGCAGCATTCAGGGCTTTCAGCCCCAGCATTTT.

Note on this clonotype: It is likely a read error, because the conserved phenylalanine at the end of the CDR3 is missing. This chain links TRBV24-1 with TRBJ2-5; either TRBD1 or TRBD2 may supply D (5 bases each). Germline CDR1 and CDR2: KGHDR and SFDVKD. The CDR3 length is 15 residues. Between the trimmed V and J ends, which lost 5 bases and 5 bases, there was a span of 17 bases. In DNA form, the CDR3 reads TGTGCCACCAGTGGGTCCGAGGGGCCGGGGGAGACCCAGTACAAC. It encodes CATSGSEGPGETQYN.

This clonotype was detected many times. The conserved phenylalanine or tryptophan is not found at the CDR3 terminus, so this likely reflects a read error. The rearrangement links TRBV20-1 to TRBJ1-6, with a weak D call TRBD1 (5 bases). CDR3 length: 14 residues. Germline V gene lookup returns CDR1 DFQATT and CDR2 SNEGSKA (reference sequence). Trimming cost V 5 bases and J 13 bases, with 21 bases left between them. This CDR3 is CSAHGTSSPSPLHC. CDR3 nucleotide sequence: TGCAGTGCTCACGGGACTTCTTCTCCTTCCCCCCTCCACTGT.

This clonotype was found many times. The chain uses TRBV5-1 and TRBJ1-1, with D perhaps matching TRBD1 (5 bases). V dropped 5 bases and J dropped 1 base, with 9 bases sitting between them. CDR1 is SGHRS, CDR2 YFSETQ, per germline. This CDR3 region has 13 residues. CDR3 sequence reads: CASSSGRNTEAFF. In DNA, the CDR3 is TGCGCCAGCAGTTCAGGGAGGAACACTGAAGCTTTCTTT.

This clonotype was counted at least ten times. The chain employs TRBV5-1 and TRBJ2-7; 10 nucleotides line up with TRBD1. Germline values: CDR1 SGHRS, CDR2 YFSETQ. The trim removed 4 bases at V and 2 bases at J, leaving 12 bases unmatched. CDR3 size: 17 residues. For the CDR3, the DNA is TGCGCCAGCAGCCCGACTTTGGGACAGGGGTCGGCCTACGAGCAGTACTTC. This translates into CASSPTLGQGSAYEQYF.

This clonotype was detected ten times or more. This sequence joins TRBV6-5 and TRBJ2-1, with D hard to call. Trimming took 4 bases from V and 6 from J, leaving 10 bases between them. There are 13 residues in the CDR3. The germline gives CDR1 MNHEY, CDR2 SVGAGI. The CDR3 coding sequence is TGTGCCAGCAGTTCCCCTTACTCCAATGAGCAGTTCTTC. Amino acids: CASSSPYSNEQFF.

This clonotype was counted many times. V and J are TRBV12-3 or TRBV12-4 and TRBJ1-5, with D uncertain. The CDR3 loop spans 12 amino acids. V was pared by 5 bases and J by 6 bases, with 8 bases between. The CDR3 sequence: CASSPLGQPQHF. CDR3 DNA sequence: TGTGCCAGCAGTCCCCTAGGTCAGCCCCAGCATTTT.

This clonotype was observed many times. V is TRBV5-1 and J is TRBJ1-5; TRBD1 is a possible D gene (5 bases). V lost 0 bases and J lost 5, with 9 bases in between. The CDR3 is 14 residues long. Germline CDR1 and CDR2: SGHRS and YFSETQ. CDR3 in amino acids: CASSLGDGHQPQHF. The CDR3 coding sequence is TGCGCCAGCAGCTTGGGGGACGGCCATCAGCCCCAGCATTTT.

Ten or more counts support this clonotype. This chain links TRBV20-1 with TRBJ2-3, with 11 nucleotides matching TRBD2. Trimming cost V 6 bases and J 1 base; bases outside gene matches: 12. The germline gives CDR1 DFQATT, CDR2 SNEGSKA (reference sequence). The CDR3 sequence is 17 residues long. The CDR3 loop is CSALTSGGSSGTDTQYF. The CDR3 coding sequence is TGCAGTGCCCTTACTAGCGGGGGCTCCTCCGGCACAGATACGCAGTATTTT.

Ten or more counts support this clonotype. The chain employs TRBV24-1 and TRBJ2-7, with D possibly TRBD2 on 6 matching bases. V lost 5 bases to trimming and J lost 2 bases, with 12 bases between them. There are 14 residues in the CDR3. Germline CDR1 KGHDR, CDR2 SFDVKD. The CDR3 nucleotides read TGTGCCACCAGTGCCCAGGGAGGAGCCTACGAGCAGTACTTC. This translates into CATSAQGGAYEQYF.

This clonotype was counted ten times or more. The CDR3 DNA reads TGCGCCAGCAGCTTAGATTACAATGAGCAGTTCTTC. Encoded protein: CASSLDYNEQFF. This chain joins TRBV5-1 and TRBJ2-1; D remains unclear. The V gene lost 2 bases and the J gene lost 4 bases, with 4 bases spanning the gap. The CDR3 is made up of 12 amino acids. CDR1 is SGHRS and CDR2 is YFSETQ in the germline V gene.

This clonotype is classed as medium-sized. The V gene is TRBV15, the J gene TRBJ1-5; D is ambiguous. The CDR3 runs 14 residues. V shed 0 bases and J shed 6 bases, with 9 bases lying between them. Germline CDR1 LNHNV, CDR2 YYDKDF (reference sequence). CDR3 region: CATSRDPLGQPQHF. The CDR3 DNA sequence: TGTGCCACCAGCAGAGACCCTTTAGGTCAGCCCCAGCATTTT.

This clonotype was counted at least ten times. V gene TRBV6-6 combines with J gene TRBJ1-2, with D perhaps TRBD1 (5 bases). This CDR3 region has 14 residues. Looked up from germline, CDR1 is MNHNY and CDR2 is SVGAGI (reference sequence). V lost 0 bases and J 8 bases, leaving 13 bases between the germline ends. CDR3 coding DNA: TGTGCCAGCAGTTACTCTGGGGACCTCGTCGGCTACACCTTC. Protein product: CASSYSGDLVGYTF.